A single sample gave rise to the 16 T cell receptor beta chains below, sequenced in a study of molecular identifiers for immune sequencing clone quantification. MiXCR, run by TCRdb on the PCR reads, gives a single entry per CDR3 protein. Found here are about 510,000 distinct CDR3 sequences, over 20% of them singletons; the top ten hold under 0.85%. The source material was naive CD8+ T cells from blood, with Jurkat cell RNA spiked in. The subset denotes: FACS-sorted CD8+CD4-CCR7+CD45RA+ naive T cells. The receptor set was obtained from a human donor in good health. Some libraries in this study had Jurkat cell RNA spiked in.

The chain recombines TRBV7-9 with TRBJ2-7; tentative D call: TRBD1 (6 bases). This CDR3 has 15 amino acids. In germline, CDR1 is SEHNR, CDR2 FQNEAQ (reference sequence). The V end lost 5 bases, the J end lost 3 bases, and 17 bases lay between the germline ends. The CDR3 here is CASSARTDPLYEQYF. For the CDR3, the DNA is TGTGCCAGCAGCGCCCGGACAGACCCACTCTACGAGCAGTACTTC. Complete variable domain (other parts from reference TRBV7-9 and TRBJ2-7): DTGVSQNPRHKITKRGQNVTFRCDPISEHNRLYWYRQTLGQGPEFLTYFQNEAQLEKSRLLSDRFSAERPKGSFSTLEIQRTEQGDSAMYLCASSARTDPLYEQYFGPGTRLTVT.

CDR3 amino acids: CASSPSGPLAGYNEQFF. The DNA of the CDR3 is TGTGCCAGTAGCCCCTCCGGTCCACTAGCTGGTTACAATGAGCAGTTCTTC. The rearrangement uses TRBV19 and TRBJ2-1, with D possibly being TRBD2 (6 bases). From germline, CDR1 is LNHDA and CDR2 SQIVND (reference sequence). V was pared by 6 bases and J by 4 bases, with 22 bases between. The CDR3 runs 17 residues.

In the case of this clonotype: This may come from a read error, since a much larger clone is one base off. The V call is TRBV11-2, the J call TRBJ2-1, with D unresolved. Germline-derived CDR1 and CDR2 are SGHAT and FQNNGV. Trimming took off 7 bases at V and 8 bases at J, with 15 bases between the two ends. This CDR3 comprises 13 residues. The CDR3 here is CASTKGINDEQFF. DNA for the CDR3: TGTGCCAGCACTAAAGGAATTAACGATGAGCAGTTCTTC. Variable domain in full (rest from reference TRBV11-2 and TRBJ2-1): EAGVAQSPRYKIIEKRQSVAFWCNPISGHATLYWYQQILGQGPKLLIQFQNNGVVDDSQLPKDRFSAERLKGVDSTLKIQPAKLEDSAVYLCASTKGINDEQFFGPGTRLTVL.

V is TRBV13 and J is TRBJ2-3; 8 bases are shared with TRBD2. The CDR3 has 15 amino acids. The V and J ends lost 6 bases and 2 bases, in that order; junction bases with no gene match: 7. Germline V lookup: CDR1 PRHDT, CDR2 FYEKMQ (reference sequence). The CDR3 coding sequence is TGTGCCAGCAGTCCTAACGGGGGGGCCACAGATACGCAGTATTTT. The encoded protein is CASSPNGGATDTQYF.

In its sample, this clonotype was seen a few times. The V call is TRBV12-3 or TRBV12-4, the J call TRBJ2-2, with D possibly matching TRBD2 (7 bases). Trimming left V 6 bases short and J 3 bases short, with 17 bases between. This CDR3 has 16 amino acids. In nucleotides, the CDR3 is TGTGCCAGCAGGGGGGGGAAACAGGGAGACACCGGGGAGCTGTTTTTT. It yields the protein CASRGGKQGDTGELFF.

In this sample, this clonotype turned up a few times. The chain joins TRBV6-2 or TRBV6-3 to TRBJ1-5, with a weak D call TRBD1 (6 bases). Germline CDR1 MNHEY, CDR2 SVGEGT. The length of the CDR3 is 17 residues. Deletions cut 7 bases from V and 0 bases from J, with 19 bases between. CDR3 sequence: CASTYDRKSNSNQPQHF. The CDR3 DNA follows: TGTGCCAGCACCTACGACAGGAAAAGTAATAGCAATCAGCCCCAGCATTTT.

As for this clonotype: A read error may be the cause here, since a much bigger clone is one base away. This chain joins TRBV12-3 or TRBV12-4 and TRBJ1-5, with D hard to call. The germline V and J ends were trimmed by 2 bases and 8 bases, with 10 bases remaining between them. CDR3 length: 13 amino acids. Here the CDR3 reads CASSLTAVEPQHF. The CDR3, as DNA: TGTGCCAGCAGTTTAACAGCGGTAGAGCCCCAGCATTTT.

J is TRBJ2-2 and V is TRBV15; TRBD1 aligns across 10 bases. The CDR3 sequence is 17 residues long. The junction had 11 bases not matched to a gene; V was cut back by 0 bases and J by 10 bases. CDR1 is LNHNV and CDR2 is YYDKDF in the germline V gene (reference sequence). The CDR3 reads CATSRDAAGQGFEELFF. For the CDR3, the DNA is TGTGCCACCAGCAGAGATGCGGCGGGACAGGGGTTCGAGGAGCTGTTTTTT.

This clonotype showed up many times. J is TRBJ1-1 and V is TRBV4-1; no reliable D call. V was shortened by 3 bases and J by 7 bases, with 18 bases between the two germline ends. There are 15 residues in the CDR3. The germline CDR1 and CDR2 sequences are MGHRA and YSYEKL. The CDR3 loop reads CASSHGVFGASEAFF. Here the CDR3 DNA reads TGCGCCAGCAGCCATGGGGTGTTTGGAGCTAGTGAAGCTTTCTTT.

The chain combines TRBV5-5 with TRBJ2-7; TRBD1 agrees at 8 bases. V shed 4 bases, J shed 2 bases, and the junction held 11 bases outside the gene matches. Germline V gene lookup returns CDR1 SGHKS and CDR2 YYEKEE (reference sequence). The CDR3 runs to 16 residues. In nucleotides, the CDR3 is TGTGCCAGCAGCCCCACCCCCGCGACAGGGGCCTACGAGCAGTACTTC. The encoded protein is CASSPTPATGAYEQYF.

The CDR3 loop is CASSHHRGTNTEAFF. CDR3 DNA sequence: TGCGCCAGCAGCCACCACAGGGGAACTAACACTGAAGCTTTCTTT. The rearrangement joins TRBV4-3 to TRBJ1-1, with 7 bases fitting TRBD1. The CDR3 is 15 residues long. Trimming cost V 3 bases and J 2 bases; bases outside gene matches: 6. Per germline, CDR1 LGHNA and CDR2 YSLEER.

This clonotype came up once. Because the CDR3 is missing its conserved closing phenylalanine or tryptophan, this is likely a read error. The chain carries TRBV4-1 and TRBJ2-7; tentatively, D is TRBD1 (5 bases). Looked up from germline, CDR1 is MGHRA and CDR2 is YSYEKL. V lost 4 bases and J lost 7, with 17 bases in between. There are 14 residues in the CDR3. CDR3 protein: CASSPDIGAREQYL. The CDR3 DNA follows: TGCGCCAGCAGCCCCGACATAGGGGCGCGGGAGCAGTACCTC.

This clonotype was detected ten times or more. V usage is TRBV6-6 and J usage is TRBJ1-4; a weak D match, TRBD1 (6 bases). This CDR3 contains 14 residues. V was cut by 6 bases and J by 4 bases, with 12 bases left in between. Germline V gene data show CDR1 as MNHNY and CDR2 as SVGAGI (reference sequence). The CDR3 bases are TGTGCCAGCAGAACAGACAGGAGTAATGAAAAACTGTTTTTT. The encoded protein is CASRTDRSNEKLFF.

This chain joins TRBV12-3 or TRBV12-4 and TRBJ2-3; D perhaps matches TRBD1 (5 bases). The CDR3 is 13 residues long. Between the trimmed V and J ends, which lost 8 bases and 6 bases, there was a span of 15 bases. CDR3: CASRLPSGDTQYF. The CDR3 nucleotides are TGTGCCAGCCGATTACCGTCAGGGGATACGCAGTATTTT.

In this sample, this clonotype turned up many times. The rearrangement links TRBV4-1 to TRBJ2-7; 9 nucleotides agree with TRBD1. Per germline, CDR1 MGHRA and CDR2 YSYEKL. Germline trimming cut 1 base from V and 5 bases from J; bases unmatched to any gene: 9. CDR3 length equals 16 residues. The CDR3 here is CASSQGAGTGRHEQYF. As DNA, the CDR3 is TGCGCCAGCAGCCAAGGGGCCGGGACAGGGCGCCACGAGCAGTACTTC.

This clonotype was observed at least ten times. The chain carries TRBV11-2 and TRBJ2-1; perhaps D is TRBD1 or TRBD2 (6 bases each). V shed 5 bases and J shed 4 bases, with 15 bases lying between them. Germline V gives CDR1 SGHAT, CDR2 FQNNGV. The CDR3 loop spans 15 amino acids. CDR3 residues: CASSPLGGGYNEQFF. The DNA for the CDR3 is TGTGCCAGCAGCCCCTTAGGAGGGGGGTACAATGAGCAGTTCTTC.